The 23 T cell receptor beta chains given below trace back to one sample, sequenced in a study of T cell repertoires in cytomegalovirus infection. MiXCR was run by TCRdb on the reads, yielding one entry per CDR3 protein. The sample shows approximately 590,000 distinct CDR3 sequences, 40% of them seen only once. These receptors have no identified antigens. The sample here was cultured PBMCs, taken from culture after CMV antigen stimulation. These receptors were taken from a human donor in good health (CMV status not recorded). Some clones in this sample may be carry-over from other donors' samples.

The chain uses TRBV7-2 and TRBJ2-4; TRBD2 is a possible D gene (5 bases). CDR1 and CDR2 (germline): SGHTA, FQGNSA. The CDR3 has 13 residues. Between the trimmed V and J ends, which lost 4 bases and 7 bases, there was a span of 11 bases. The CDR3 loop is CASSWTPGNIQYF. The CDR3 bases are TGTGCCAGCAGCTGGACCCCGGGGAACATTCAGTACTTC.

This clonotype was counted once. CDR3 in amino acids: CASSLSGGAASYEQYF. In nucleotides, the CDR3 is TGTGCCAGCAGCCTCTCGGGGGGAGCAGCGTCCTACGAGCAGTACTTC. The chain joins TRBV6-2 or TRBV6-3 to TRBJ2-7; 7 nucleotides align to TRBD2. CDR3 length: 16 residues. The V gene's germline CDR1 is MNHEY and CDR2 SVGEGT. V was clipped by 6 bases and J by 1 base; unmatched bases: 12.

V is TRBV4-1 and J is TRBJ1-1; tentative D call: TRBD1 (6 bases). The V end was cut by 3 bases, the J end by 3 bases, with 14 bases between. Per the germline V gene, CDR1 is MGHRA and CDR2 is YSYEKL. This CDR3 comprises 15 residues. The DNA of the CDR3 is TGCGCCAGCAGCCATTTGACAGGCCGTGACACTGAAGCTTTCTTT. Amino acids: CASSHLTGRDTEAFF.

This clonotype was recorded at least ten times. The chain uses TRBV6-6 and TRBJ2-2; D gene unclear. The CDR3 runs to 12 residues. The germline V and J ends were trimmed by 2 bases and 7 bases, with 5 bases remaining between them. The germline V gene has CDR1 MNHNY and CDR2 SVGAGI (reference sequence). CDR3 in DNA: TGTGCCAGCAGTTACACCCACGGGGAGCTGTTTTTT. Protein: CASSYTHGELFF.

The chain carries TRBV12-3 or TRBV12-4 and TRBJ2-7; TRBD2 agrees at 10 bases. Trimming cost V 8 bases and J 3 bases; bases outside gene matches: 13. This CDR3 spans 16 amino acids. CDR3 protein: CASQRGVAGGLYEQYF. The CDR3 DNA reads TGTGCCAGCCAAAGGGGAGTAGCGGGGGGACTCTACGAGCAGTACTTC.

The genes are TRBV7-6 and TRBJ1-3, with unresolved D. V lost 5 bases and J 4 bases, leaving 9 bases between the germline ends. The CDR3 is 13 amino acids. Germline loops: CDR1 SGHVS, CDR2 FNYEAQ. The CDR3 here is CASSPGPGNTIYF. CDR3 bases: TGTGCCAGCAGCCCCGGGCCGGGAAACACCATATATTTT. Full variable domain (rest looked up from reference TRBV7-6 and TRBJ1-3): GAGVSQSPRYKVTKRGQDVALRCDPISGHVSLYWYRQALGQGPEFLTYFNYEAQQDKSGLPNDRFSAERPEGSISTLTIQRTEQRDSAMYRCASSPGPGNTIYFGEGSWLTVV.

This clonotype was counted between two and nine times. CDR3 region: CASSSTGGGNIQYF. In DNA form, the CDR3 reads TGTGCCAGCAGCTCGACAGGGGGGGGGAACATTCAGTACTTC. V usage is TRBV11-2 and J usage is TRBJ2-4; 9 bases align to TRBD1. CDR1 is SGHAT and CDR2 is FQNNGV in the germline V gene. The CDR3 is 14 amino acids. The ends lost 4 bases at V and 7 bases at J; junction bases unmatched: 5.

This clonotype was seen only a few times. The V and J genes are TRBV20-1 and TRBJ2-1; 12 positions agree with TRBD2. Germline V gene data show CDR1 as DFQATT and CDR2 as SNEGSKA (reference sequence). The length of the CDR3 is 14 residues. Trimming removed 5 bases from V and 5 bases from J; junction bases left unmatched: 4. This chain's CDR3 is CSAGRLAGDNEQFF. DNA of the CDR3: TGCAGTGCTGGTCGACTAGCGGGGGACAATGAGCAGTTCTTC.

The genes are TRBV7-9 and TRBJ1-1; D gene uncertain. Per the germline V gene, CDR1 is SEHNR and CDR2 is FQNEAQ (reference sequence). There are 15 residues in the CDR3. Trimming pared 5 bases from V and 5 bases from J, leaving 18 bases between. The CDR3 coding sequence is TGTGCCAGCAGCACCTCATGGGGAGAGGCGACTGAAGCTTTCTTT. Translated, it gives CASSTSWGEATEAFF. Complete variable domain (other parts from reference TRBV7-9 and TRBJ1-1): DTGVSQNPRHKITKRGQNVTFRCDPISEHNRLYWYRQTLGQGPEFLTYFQNEAQLEKSRLLSDRFSAERPKGSFSTLEIQRTEQGDSAMYLCASSTSWGEATEAFFGQGTRLTVV.

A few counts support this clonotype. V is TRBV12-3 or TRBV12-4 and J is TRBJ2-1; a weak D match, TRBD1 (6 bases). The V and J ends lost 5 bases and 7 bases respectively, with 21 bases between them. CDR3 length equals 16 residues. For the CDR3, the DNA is TGTGCCAGCAGTACCTGGACCCACCTAGGGGGAAATGAGCAGTTCTTC. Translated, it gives CASSTWTHLGGNEQFF.

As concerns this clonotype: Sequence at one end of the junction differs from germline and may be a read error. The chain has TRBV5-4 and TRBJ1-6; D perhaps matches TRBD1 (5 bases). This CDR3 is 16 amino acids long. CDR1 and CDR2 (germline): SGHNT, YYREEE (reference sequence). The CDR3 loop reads CASRLDRGAYNSPLHF. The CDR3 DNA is TGTGCCAGCAGGTTGGATCGGGGGGCCTATAATTCACCCCTCCACTTT.

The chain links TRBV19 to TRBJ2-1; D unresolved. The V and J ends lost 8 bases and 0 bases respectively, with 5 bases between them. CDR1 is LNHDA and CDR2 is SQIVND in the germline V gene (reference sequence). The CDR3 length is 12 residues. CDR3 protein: CASLNSYNEQFF. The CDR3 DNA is TGTGCCAGTCTCAACTCCTACAATGAGCAGTTCTTC. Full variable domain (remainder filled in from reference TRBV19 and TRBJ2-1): DGGITQSPKYLFRKEGQNVTLSCEQNLNHDAMYWYRQDPGQGLRLIYYSQIVNDFQKGDIAEGYSVSREKKESFPLTVTSAQKNPTAFYLCASLNSYNEQFFGPGTRLTVL.

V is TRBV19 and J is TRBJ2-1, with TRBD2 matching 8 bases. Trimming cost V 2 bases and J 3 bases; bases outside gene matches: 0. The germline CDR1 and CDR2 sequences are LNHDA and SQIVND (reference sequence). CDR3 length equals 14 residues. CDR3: CASSILAGYNEQFF. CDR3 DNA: TGTGCCAGTAGTATACTAGCGGGCTACAATGAGCAGTTCTTC.

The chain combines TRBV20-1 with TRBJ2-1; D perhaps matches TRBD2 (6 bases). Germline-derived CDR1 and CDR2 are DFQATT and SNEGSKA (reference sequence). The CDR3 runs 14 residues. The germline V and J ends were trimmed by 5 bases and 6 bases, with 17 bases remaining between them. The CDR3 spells CSAADGGLSNEQFF. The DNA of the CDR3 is TGCAGTGCTGCTGACGGAGGGTTGAGCAATGAGCAGTTCTTC.

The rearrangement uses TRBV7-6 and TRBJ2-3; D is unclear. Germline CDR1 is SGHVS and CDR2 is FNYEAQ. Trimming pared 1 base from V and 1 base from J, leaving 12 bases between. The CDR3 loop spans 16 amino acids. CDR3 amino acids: CASSLVWRHGTDTQYF. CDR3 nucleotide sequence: TGTGCCAGCAGCTTAGTGTGGCGGCATGGCACAGATACGCAGTATTTT. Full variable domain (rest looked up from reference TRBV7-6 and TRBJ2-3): GAGVSQSPRYKVTKRGQDVALRCDPISGHVSLYWYRQALGQGPEFLTYFNYEAQQDKSGLPNDRFSAERPEGSISTLTIQRTEQRDSAMYRCASSLVWRHGTDTQYFGPGTRLTVL.

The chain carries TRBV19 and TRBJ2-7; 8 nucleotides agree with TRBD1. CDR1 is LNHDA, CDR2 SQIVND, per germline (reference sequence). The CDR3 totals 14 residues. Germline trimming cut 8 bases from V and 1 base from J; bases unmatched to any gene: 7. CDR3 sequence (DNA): TGTGCCAGTGGTCTACAGGGGGGTTCCTACGAGCAGTACTTC. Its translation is CASGLQGGSYEQYF.

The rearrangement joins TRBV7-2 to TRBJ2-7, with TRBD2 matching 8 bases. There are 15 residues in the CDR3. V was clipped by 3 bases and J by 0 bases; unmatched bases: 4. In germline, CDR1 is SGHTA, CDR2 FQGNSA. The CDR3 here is CASSFERGNSYEQYF. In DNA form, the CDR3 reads TGTGCCAGCAGCTTCGAGCGGGGGAACTCCTACGAGCAGTACTTC.

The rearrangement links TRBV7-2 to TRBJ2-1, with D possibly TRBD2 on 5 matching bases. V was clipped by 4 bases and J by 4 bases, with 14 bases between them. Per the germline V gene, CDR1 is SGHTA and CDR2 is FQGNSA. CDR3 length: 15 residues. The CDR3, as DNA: TGTGCCAGCAGCTCAGGACTCTCAGTTTACAATGAGCAGTTCTTC. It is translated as CASSSGLSVYNEQFF.

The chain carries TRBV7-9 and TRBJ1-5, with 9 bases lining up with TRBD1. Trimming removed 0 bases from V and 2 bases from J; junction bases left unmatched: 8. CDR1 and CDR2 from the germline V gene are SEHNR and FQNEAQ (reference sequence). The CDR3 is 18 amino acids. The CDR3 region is CASSLASGGTGRNQPQHF. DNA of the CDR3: TGTGCCAGCAGCTTAGCGTCAGGTGGGACAGGGCGCAATCAGCCCCAGCATTTT.

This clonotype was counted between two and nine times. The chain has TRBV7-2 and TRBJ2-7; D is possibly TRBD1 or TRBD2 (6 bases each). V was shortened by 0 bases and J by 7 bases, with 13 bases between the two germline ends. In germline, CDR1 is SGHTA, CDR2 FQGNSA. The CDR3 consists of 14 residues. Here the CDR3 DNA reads TGTGCCAGCAGCTTAGCCTGGGCGGGACAAGAGCAGTACTTC. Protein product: CASSLAWAGQEQYF. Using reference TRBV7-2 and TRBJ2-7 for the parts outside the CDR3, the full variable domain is GAGVSQSPSNKVTEKGKDVELRCDPISGHTALYWYRQSLGQGLEFLIYFQGNSAPDKSGLPSDRFSAERTGGSVSTLTIQRTQQEDSAVYLCASSLAWAGQEQYFGPGTRLTVT.

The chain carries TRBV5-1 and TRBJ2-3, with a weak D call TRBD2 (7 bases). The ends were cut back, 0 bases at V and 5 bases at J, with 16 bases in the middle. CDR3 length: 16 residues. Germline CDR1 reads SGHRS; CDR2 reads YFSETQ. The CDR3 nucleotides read TGCGCCAGCAGCTTGGCGGGGGGCCAAGGAGGAGATACGCAGTATTTT. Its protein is CASSLAGGQGGDTQYF.

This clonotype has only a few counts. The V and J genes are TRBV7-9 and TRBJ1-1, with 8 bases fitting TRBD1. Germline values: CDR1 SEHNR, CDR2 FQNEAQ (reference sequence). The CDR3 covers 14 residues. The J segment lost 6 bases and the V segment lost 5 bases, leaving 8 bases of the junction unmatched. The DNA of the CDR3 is TGTGCCAGCAGCAAAACAGGGGGAGGGGCTGAAGCTTTCTTT. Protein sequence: CASSKTGGGAEAFF. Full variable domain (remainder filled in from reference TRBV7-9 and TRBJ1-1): DTGVSQNPRHKITKRGQNVTFRCDPISEHNRLYWYRQTLGQGPEFLTYFQNEAQLEKSRLLSDRFSAERPKGSFSTLEIQRTEQGDSAMYLCASSKTGGGAEAFFGQGTRLTVV.

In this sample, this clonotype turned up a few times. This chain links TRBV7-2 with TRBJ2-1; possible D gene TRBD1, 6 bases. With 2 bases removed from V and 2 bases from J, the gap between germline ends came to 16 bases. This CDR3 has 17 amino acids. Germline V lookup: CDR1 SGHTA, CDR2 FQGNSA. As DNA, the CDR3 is TGTGCCAGCAGCTTAAAGTGGTCCGGGACAACCTACAATGAGCAGTTCTTC. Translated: CASSLKWSGTTYNEQFF.